This T cell receptor beta chain was observed in a study of T cells after yellow fever vaccination. Overall study results and limits: Few clonotypes appeared in both CD4 and CD8 compartments.

This clonotype turned up a few times. Its antigen is not identified. TCRdb itself ran the 5' RACE reads through MiXCR, one entry per CDR3 protein. The sample carries roughly 300,000 distinct CDR3 sequences, around 8.1% recorded once. The receptor was derived from a man between 18 and 35 years old who received the YFV17D yellow fever vaccine. This specimen consisted of PBMCs, obtained roughly 45 days after the first yellow fever vaccination.

The CDR3 loop is CASSDDTGSWWGTQYF. CDR3 DNA: TGTGCCAGCAGTGACGATACGGGCTCCTGGTGGGGTACGCAGTATTTT. The V and J genes are TRBV25-1 and TRBJ2-3, with D uncertain. Germline lookup yields CDR1 MGHDK and CDR2 SYGVNS. The CDR3 covers 16 residues. The germline V and J ends were trimmed by 3 bases and 8 bases, with 21 bases remaining between them. The whole variable domain, filled in from reference TRBV25-1 and TRBJ2-3, reads EADIYQTPRYLVIGTGKKITLECSQTMGHDKMYWYQQDPGMELHLIHYSYGVNSTEKGDLSSESTVSRIRTEHFPLTLESARPSHTSQYLCASSDDTGSWWGTQYFGPGTRLTVL.